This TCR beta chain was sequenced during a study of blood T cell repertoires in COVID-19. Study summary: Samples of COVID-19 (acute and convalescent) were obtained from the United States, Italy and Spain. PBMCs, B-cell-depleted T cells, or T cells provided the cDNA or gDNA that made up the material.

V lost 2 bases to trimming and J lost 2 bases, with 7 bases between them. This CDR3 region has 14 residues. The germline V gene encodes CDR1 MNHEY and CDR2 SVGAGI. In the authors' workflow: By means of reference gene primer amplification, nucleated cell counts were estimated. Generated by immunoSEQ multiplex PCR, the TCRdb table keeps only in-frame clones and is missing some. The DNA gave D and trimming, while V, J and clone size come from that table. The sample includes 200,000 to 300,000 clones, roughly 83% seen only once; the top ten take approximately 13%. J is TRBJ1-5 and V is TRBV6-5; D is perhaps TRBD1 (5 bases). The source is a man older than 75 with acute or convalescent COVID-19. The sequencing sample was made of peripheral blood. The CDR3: CASSYRGGNQPQHF. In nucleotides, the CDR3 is TGTGCCAGCAGTTACCGGGGGGGCAATCAGCCCCAGCATTTT.